The clone carrying this T cell receptor (beta chain) was seen a single time. Across several immunoSEQ plates, the genomic DNA of each subset was split evenly. Per the original methods: As immunoSEQ supplied junction-only sequences (without quality scores), filtering differed. Method: immunoSEQ multiplex PCR; TCRdb's copy keeps in-frame clones and lacks some. V and J calls and clone size are those listed in that table; D and trimming were worked out from the DNA. The table has nearly 2 million clones, just under 95% seen once; the top ten hold approximately 1.2%. Naive CD8 cells lacked CD45RO and underwent positive selection for CCR7, leaving out terminally differentiated effector memory CD45RA+ cells. This CDR3 contains 15 residues. The V end lost 0 bases, the J end lost 4 bases, and 11 bases lay between the germline ends. Looked up from germline, CDR1 is MDHEN and CDR2 is SYDVKM. These data are taken from a study of shared clonotypes between healthy human individuals.

J is TRBJ2-3 and V is TRBV28; D is possibly TRBD2 (6 bases). This sequence originates from a man younger than 35 in good health. The specimen sequenced was naive CD8+ T cells sorted from blood. The CDR3 nucleotides read TGTGCCAGCAGTTTATGGGTTACGGGGGCAGATACGCAGTATTTT. Translated: CASSLWVTGADTQYF. The full variable domain, its missing parts supplied by reference TRBV28 and TRBJ2-3, is DVKVTQSSRYLVKRTGEKVFLECVQDMDHENMFWYRQDPGLGLRLIYFSYDVKMKEKGDIPEGYSVSREKKERFSLILESASTNQTSMYLCASSLWVTGADTQYFGPGTRLTVL.